The T cell receptor beta chain under discussion was sequenced for a study of lymphopenia after photon versus proton radiotherapy. Only in-frame clones appear in the TCRdb table, and some are missing; sequencing was by immunoSEQ multiplex PCR. The sample holds roughly 150,000 clones, 88% seen once. Trimming cost V 2 bases and J 4 bases, with 14 bases left between them. This CDR3 has 15 residues. In germline, CDR1 is KGHSY, CDR2 FQNENV. The chain links TRBV16 to TRBJ1-1; possible D gene TRBD1, 5 bases. The sample was peripheral blood, taken from a patient treated with photon-based radiotherapy. The TCR sequence derives from a man aged 50-60 years with gastric cancer. Written as DNA, the CDR3 is TGTGCCAGCAGCCAAGCGCTACGGGGGAGCACTGAAGCTTTCTTT. It specifies CASSQALRGSTEAFF.